Shown below are 7 T cell receptor beta chains from a single sample sequenced in a study of blood T cells in healthy people across ages. The use of a sample-barcoded 5' primer and a J-beta primer mix characterized a second PCR of roughly 6 to 11 cycles. MiXCR, run by TCRdb on the 5' RACE reads, gives a single entry per CDR3 protein. The sample holds fewer than 1,000,000 distinct CDR3 sequences, about 47% seen once. Sequencing input: blood. These receptors originate from a man at least 80 years old in good health.

This clonotype came up many times. The rearrangement joins TRBV24-1 to TRBJ2-1; TRBD1 might be the D (5 bases). Germline CDR1 reads KGHDR; CDR2 reads SFDVKD. CDR3 length: 13 amino acids. V was trimmed by 5 bases and J by 5 bases, leaving 9 bases between them. The chain's CDR3 is CATSVPGNNEQFF. The CDR3 nucleotides read TGTGCCACCAGTGTTCCAGGGAACAATGAGCAGTTCTTC.

The table lists this clonotype with a few counts. The chain has TRBV20-1 and TRBJ2-1; the match to TRBD2 covers 9 bases. V gave up 4 bases and J gave up 7 bases; unmatched junction bases: 8. The CDR3 covers 14 residues. Germline CDR1 and CDR2: DFQATT and SNEGSKA (reference sequence). The CDR3 loop reads CSATFAGGPNEQFF. As DNA, the CDR3 is TGCAGTGCTACTTTCGCGGGAGGGCCGAATGAGCAGTTCTTC.

This clonotype was seen a handful of times. The chain couples TRBV20-1 to TRBJ1-2; perhaps TRBD1 as D (5 bases). The germline CDR1 and CDR2 sequences are DFQATT and SNEGSKA (reference sequence). The CDR3 is 17 residues long. Trimming left V 2 bases short and J 0 bases short, with 19 bases between. The CDR3 spells CSARPGSLQASNYGYTF. For the CDR3, the DNA is TGCAGTGCTAGACCCGGATCTTTACAGGCTTCTAACTATGGCTACACCTTC.

This chain joins TRBV5-1 and TRBJ2-1; D call uncertain. The last part of the DNA fits TRBJ2-7 better; the J call may be wrong. Germline assignment: CDR1 SGHRS and CDR2 YFSETQ. The CDR3 contains 13 residues. This chain's CDR3 is CASSTNWADEQYF. In DNA, the CDR3 is TGCGCCAGCAGCACCAACTGGGCGGACGAGCAGTACTTC.

J is TRBJ2-3 and V is TRBV2; 10 bases align to TRBD2. Unmatched junction bases numbered 7, after V lost 3 bases and J lost 4 bases. The CDR3 has 16 residues. Per the germline V gene, CDR1 is SNHLY and CDR2 is FYNNEI. CDR3 DNA: TGTGCCAGCAGTGATATAGGACTAGCGGTTCCAGATACGCAGTATTTT. This sequence encodes CASSDIGLAVPDTQYF. Supplemented by reference TRBV2 and TRBJ2-3, the full variable domain reads EPEVTQTPSHQVTQMGQEVILRCVPISNHLYFYWYRQILGQKVEFLVSFYNNEISEKSEIFDDQFSVERPDGSNFTLKIRSTKLEDSAMYFCASSDIGLAVPDTQYFGPGTRLTVL.

This sequence joins TRBV20-1 and TRBJ2-5; 7 nucleotides line up with TRBD1. Germline V CDR1 and CDR2: DFQATT, SNEGSKA (reference sequence). The CDR3 is made up of 14 amino acids. J gave up 5 bases and V 1 base, and 7 bases lay outside the gene matches. The CDR3 DNA follows: TGCAGTGCTAGAGCTGGGGACAGCCGGGAGACCCAGTACTTC. Translating it yields CSARAGDSRETQYF.

The chain is built from TRBV20-1 and TRBJ2-7, with D uncertain. V was clipped by 3 bases and J by 2 bases, with 8 bases between them. CDR3 length: 12 residues. Germline V gene data show CDR1 as DFQATT and CDR2 as SNEGSKA (reference sequence). The CDR3 protein is CSASPEAYEQYF. The CDR3 DNA reads TGCAGTGCTAGCCCAGAAGCCTACGAGCAGTACTTC.